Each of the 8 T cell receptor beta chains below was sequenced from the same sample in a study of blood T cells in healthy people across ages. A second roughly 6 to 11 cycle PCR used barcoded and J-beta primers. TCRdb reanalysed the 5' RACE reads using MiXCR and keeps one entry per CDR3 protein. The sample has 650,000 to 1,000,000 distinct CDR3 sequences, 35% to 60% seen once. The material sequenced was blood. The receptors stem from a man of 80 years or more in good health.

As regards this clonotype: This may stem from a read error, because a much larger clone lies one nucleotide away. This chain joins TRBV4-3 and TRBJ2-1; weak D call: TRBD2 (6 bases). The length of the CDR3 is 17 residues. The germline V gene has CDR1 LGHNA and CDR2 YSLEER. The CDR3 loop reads CASSQAQRVSSHNEQFF. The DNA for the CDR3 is TGCGCCAGCAGCCAAGCACAGCGGGTTAGCTCCCACAATGAGCAGTTCTTC.

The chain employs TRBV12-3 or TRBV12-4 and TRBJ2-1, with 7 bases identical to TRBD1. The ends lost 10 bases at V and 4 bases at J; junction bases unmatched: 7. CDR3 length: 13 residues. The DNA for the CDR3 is TGTGCCACAGGAAGGGGGCCATACAATGAGCAGTTCTTC. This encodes CATGRGPYNEQFF.

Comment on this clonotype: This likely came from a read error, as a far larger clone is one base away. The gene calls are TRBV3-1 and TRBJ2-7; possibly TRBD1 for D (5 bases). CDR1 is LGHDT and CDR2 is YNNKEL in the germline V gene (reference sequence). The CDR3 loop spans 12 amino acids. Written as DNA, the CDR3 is TGTGCCTGCAGCCAAGACAGCTACGAGCAGTACTTC. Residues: CACSQDSYEQYF.

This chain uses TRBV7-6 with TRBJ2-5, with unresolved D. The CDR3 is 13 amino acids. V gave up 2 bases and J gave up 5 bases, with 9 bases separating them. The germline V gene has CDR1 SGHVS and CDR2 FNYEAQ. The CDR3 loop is CASSLPPAETQYF. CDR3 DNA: TGTGCCAGCAGCTTACCCCCTGCGGAGACCCAGTACTTC.

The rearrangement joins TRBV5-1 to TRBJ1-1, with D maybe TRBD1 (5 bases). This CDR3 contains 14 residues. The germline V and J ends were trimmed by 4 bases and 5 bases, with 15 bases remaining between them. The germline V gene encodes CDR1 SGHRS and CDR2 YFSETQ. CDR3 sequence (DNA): TGCGCCAGCAGCCTCAACCCGACAGTAACTGAAGCTTTCTTT. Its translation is CASSLNPTVTEAFF.

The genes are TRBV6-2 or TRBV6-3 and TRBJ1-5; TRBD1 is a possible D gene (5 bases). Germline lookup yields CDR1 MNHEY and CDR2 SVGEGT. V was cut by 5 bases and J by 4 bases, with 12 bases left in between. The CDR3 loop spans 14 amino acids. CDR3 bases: TGTGCCAGCAGTGGGGACCTTCGGAATCAGCCCCAGCATTTT. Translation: CASSGDLRNQPQHF.

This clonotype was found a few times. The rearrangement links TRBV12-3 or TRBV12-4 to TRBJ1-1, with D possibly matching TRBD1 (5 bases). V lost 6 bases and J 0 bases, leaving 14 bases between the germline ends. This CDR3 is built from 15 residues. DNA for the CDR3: TGTGCCAGCAGGGGTCCCGGGACCCTGAACACTGAAGCTTTCTTT. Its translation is CASRGPGTLNTEAFF.

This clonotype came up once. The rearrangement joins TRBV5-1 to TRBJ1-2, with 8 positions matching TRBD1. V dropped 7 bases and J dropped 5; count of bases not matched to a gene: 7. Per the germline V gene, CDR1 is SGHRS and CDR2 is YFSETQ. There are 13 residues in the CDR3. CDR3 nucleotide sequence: TGCGCCAGCGGGACAGGAGGAGGTTATGGCTACACCTTC. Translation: CASGTGGGYGYTF.